The entry below describes one TCR beta chain. Authors' data handling: For nucleated cells, counts were estimated from reference gene primer amplification. Libraries were prepared by immunoSEQ multiplex PCR; TCRdb keeps only in-frame clonotypes and omits some of them. For V, J and clone size, that table is used; D and trimming come from the DNA. This sample has 60,000 to 90,000 clones, with roughly 85% found just once. V dropped 4 bases and J dropped 4 bases, with 11 bases sitting between them. The CDR3 length is 14 residues. The germline CDR1 and CDR2 sequences are SGHNT and YYREEE (reference sequence). This specimen comes from a study of blood T cell repertoires in COVID-19. Study details: Some COVID-19 samples were acute and others convalescent; all came from the United States, Italy and Spain. In each case, the material was cDNA or gDNA derived from T cells, B-cell-depleted T cells, or PBMCs.

Sequenced sample: peripheral blood. The genes are TRBV5-4 and TRBJ1-4; the D gene is possibly TRBD1 (6 bases). The TCR originated in a woman older than 75 with active or convalescent COVID-19. The DNA for the CDR3 is TGTGCCAGCAGCCCACAGGGATTTAATGAAAAACTGTTTTTT. Translation gives CASSPQGFNEKLFF.